The clone carrying this T cell receptor beta chain was seen just once. Authors' data handling: Using reference gene primer amplification, nucleated cell counts were estimated. Libraries were prepared by immunoSEQ multiplex PCR; TCRdb keeps only in-frame clonotypes and omits some of them. D and trimming were read from the DNA, whereas the V and J calls and clone size are those reported in that table. The sample shows some 14,000 clones, 87% of them seen only once. The sample comes from a study of blood T cell repertoires in COVID-19. As for the study in general: Specimens from acute and convalescent COVID-19 originated in the United States, Italy and Spain. In each case, the material was cDNA or gDNA derived from T cells, B-cell-depleted T cells, or PBMCs.

This CDR3 is 15 amino acids long. Germline CDR1 reads SGHAT; CDR2 reads FQDESV (reference sequence). V was pared by 1 base and J by 3 bases, with 4 bases of the junction left unmatched. V gene TRBV11-1 combines with J gene TRBJ2-3; 7 bases are shared with TRBD1. Sample: peripheral blood. This TCR came from a human donor in a cohort sampled during active COVID-19. The CDR3 sequence is CASSLEGARTDTQYF. CDR3 in DNA: TGTGCCAGCAGCTTAGAGGGGGCCCGAACAGATACGCAGTATTTT.